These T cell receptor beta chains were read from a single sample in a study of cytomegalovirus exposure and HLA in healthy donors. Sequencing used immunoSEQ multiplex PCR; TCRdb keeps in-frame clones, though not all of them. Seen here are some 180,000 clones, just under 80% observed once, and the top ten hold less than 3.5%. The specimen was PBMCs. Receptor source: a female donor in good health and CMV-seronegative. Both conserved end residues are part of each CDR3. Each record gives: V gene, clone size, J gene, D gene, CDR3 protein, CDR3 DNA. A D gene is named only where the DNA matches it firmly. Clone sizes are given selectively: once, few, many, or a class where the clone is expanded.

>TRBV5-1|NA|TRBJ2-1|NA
CASSFSPSSYNEQFF
TGCGCCAGCAGCTTTAGCCCAAGCTCCTACAATGAGCAGTTCTTC
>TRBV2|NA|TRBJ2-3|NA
CASGGQTHTDTQYF
TGTGCCAGCGGAGGGCAGACGCACACAGATACGCAGTATTTT
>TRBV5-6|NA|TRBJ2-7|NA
CASSLDGTYEQYF
TGTGCCAGCAGCCTGGACGGTACCTACGAGCAGTACTTC
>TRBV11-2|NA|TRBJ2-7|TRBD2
CASSRDGLAGEQYF
TGTGCCAGCAGCCGAGACGGACTAGCAGGCGAGCAGTACTTC
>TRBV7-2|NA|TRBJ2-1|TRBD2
CASSSEGLAGGWSYNEQFF
TGTGCCAGCAGCTCAGAGGGACTAGCGGGAGGTTGGTCCTACAATGAGCAGTTCTTC
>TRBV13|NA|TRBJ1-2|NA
CASSLRVGVLGYTF
TGTGCCAGCAGCTTACGAGTAGGGGTCTTAGGCTACACCTTC
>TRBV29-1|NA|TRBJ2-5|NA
CSAGPTGGGQETQYF
TGCAGCGCCGGTCCCACAGGGGGAGGGCAAGAGACCCAGTACTTC
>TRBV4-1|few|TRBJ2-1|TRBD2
CASSQYLLAGGYNEQFF
TGCGCCAGCAGCCAATATCTCCTAGCGGGGGGCTACAATGAGCAGTTCTTC
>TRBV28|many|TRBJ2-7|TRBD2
CASTRGRPAGGQYF
TGTGCCAGCACCCGCGGCCGCCCAGCGGGGGGGCAGTACTTC
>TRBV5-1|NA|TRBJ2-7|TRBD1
CASAGGQGTYEQYF
TGCGCCAGCGCCGGGGGACAGGGGACTTACGAGCAGTACTTC
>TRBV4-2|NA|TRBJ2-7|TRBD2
CASSQDLAGGEQYF
TGTGCCAGCAGCCAAGATCTAGCGGGGGGCGAGCAGTACTTC
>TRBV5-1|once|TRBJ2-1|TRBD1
CASSFFGQGASNEQFF
TGCGCCAGCAGCTTCTTTGGGCAGGGGGCGAGTAATGAGCAGTTCTTC
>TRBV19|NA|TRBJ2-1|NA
CASSIEQGRNNEQFF
TGTGCCAGTAGTATAGAACAGGGACGAAACAATGAGCAGTTCTTC
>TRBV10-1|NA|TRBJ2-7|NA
CASTVLGEAFSYEQYF
TGCGCCAGCACCGTACTAGGGGAGGCCTTCTCCTACGAGCAGTACTTC
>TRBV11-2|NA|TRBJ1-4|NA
CASSSPTPGGNNEKLFF
TGTGCCAGCAGCTCCCCCACCCCGGGAGGGAATAATGAAAAACTGTTTTTT
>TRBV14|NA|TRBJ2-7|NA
CASSQDLEGEQYF
TGTGCCAGCAGCCAAGATCTGGAGGGCGAGCAGTACTTC